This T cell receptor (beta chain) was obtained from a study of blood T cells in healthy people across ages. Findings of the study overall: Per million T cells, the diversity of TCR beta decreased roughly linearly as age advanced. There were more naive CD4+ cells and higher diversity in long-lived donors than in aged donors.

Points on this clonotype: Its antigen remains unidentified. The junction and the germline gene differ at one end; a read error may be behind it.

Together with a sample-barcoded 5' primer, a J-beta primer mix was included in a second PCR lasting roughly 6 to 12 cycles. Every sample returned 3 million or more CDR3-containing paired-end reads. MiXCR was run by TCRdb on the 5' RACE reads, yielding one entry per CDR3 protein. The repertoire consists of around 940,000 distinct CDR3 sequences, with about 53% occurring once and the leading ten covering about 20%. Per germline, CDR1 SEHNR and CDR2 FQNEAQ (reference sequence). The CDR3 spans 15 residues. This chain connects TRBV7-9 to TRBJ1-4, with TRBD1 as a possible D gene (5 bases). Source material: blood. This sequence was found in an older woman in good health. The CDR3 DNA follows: TGTGCCAGCAGCTTAGATCCCAGGGTAAATGAAAAACCGTTTTTT. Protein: CASSLDPRVNEKPFF. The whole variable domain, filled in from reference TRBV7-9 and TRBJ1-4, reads DTGVSQNPRHKITKRGQNVTFRCDPISEHNRLYWYRQTLGQGPEFLTYFQNEAQLEKSRLLSDRFSAERPKGSFSTLEIQRTEQGDSAMYLCASSLDPRVNEKPFFGSGTQLSVL.